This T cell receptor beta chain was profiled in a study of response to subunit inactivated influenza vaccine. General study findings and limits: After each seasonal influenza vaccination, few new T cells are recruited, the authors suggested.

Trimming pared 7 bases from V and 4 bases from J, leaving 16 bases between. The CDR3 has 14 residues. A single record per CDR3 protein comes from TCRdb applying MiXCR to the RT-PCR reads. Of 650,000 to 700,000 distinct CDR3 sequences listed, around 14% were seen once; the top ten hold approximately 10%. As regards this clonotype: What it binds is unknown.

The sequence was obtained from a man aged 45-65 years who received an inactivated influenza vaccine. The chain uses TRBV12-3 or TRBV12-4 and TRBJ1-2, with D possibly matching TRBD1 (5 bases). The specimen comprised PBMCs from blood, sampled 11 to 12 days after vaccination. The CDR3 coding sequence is TGTGCCAGCACGCAGGGAGGGTGGATCTATGGCTACACCTTC. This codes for CASTQGGWIYGYTF.